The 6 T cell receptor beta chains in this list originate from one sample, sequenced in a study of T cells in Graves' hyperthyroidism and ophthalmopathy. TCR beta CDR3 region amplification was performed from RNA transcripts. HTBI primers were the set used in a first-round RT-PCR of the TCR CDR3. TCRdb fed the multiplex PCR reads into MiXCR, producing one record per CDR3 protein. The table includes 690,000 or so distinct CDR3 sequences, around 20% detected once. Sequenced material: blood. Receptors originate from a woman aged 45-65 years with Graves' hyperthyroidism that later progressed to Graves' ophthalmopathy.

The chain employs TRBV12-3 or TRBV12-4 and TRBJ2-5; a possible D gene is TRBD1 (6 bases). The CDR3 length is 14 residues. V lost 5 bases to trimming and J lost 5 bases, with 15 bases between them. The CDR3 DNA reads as TGTGCCAGCAGTAGGGACACGCGTATGGAGACCCAGTACTTC. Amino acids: CASSRDTRMETQYF.

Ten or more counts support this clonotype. The CDR3 sequence is CASSAGQGAEAFF. CDR3 in DNA: TGTGCCAGCAGCGCCGGACAGGGAGCTGAAGCTTTCTTT. V and J are TRBV11-3 and TRBJ1-1; TRBD1 matches 8 bases. Germline loops: CDR1 SGHNT, CDR2 YENEEA. The CDR3 totals 13 residues. V shed 5 bases and J 6 bases; nucleotides not matched to a gene: 5.

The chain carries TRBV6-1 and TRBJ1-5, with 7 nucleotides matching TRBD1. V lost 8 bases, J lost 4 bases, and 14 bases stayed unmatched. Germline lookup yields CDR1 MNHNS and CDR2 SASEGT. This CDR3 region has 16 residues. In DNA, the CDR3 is TGTGCCAGCCGCCCCCGCGGACAGGACTTAAATCAGCCCCAGCATTTT. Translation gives CASRPRGQDLNQPQHF.

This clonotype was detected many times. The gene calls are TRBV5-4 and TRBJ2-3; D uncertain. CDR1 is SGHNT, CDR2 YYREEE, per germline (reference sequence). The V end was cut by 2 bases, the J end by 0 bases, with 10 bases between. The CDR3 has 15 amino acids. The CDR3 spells CASSLDKGSTDTQYF. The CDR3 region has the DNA TGTGCCAGCAGCTTAGATAAGGGTAGCACAGATACGCAGTATTTT.

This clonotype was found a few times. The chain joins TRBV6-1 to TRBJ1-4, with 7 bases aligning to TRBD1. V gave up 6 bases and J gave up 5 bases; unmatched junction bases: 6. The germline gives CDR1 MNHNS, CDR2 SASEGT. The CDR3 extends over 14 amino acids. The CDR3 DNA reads TGTGCCAGCAGCGACAGGGTGAGGAATGAAAAACTGTTTTTT. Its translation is CASSDRVRNEKLFF.

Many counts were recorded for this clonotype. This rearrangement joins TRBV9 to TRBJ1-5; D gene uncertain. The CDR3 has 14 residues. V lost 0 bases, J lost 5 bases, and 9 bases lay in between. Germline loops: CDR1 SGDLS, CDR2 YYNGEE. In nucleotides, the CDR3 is TGTGCCAGCAGCGTAGGGTCGGTTGATCAGCCCCAGCATTTT. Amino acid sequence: CASSVGSVDQPQHF.